This T cell receptor (beta chain) emerged from a study of T cells in localized non-small cell lung cancer. Sequencing used immunoSEQ multiplex PCR; TCRdb keeps in-frame clones, though not all of them. The table includes 30,000 or so clones, approximately 90% detected once. The CDR3 consists of 18 residues. The V gene's germline CDR1 is LNHDA and CDR2 SQIVND (reference sequence). The V segment lost 2 bases and the J segment 3 bases; nucleotides outside the gene matches: 13. V usage is TRBV19 and J usage is TRBJ2-1; TRBD2 matches at 7 bases. This receptor was obtained from a female donor over 55 with stage I lung adenocarcinoma. Source: peripheral blood, taken before any cancer treatment. As DNA, the CDR3 is TGTGCCAGTAGTATAACCGAGCCGGGACTATTATTCTACAATGAGCAGTTCTTC. It is translated as CASSITEPGLLFYNEQFF.